The clone carrying this T cell receptor beta chain has at least ten counts. This entry comes from a study of metastatic and nonmetastatic thyroid tumors. Through MiXCR, TCRdb re-clonotyped the PCR reads. The table records 30,000 to 35,000 clones, about 20% of them present only once. Thyroid surgery took place with no prior treatment in any patient. The germline V gene encodes CDR1 SGHTA and CDR2 FQGTGA. The CDR3 sequence is 14 residues long. The ends were cut back, 2 bases at V and 5 bases at J, with 11 bases in the middle. This clonotype was sampled from a female donor with papillary thyroid cancer or a benign thyroid nodule (not recorded which). Some clones in this sample may be carry-over from other donors' samples. The genes are TRBV7-3 and TRBJ2-3; D possibly corresponds to TRBD2 (5 bases). Sequencing was performed on blood. The CDR3: CASSLSRGRDTQYF. CDR3 coding DNA: TGTGCCAGCAGCTTATCCCGGGGTCGAGATACGCAGTATTTT. Drawing the rest from reference TRBV7-3 and TRBJ2-3, the complete variable domain is GAGVSQTPSNKVTEKGKYVELRCDPISGHTALYWYRQSLGQGPEFLIYFQGTGAADDSGLPNDRFFAVRPEGSVSTLKIQRTERGDSAVYLCASSLSRGRDTQYFGPGTRLTVL.